These 28 T cell receptor beta chains originate from one sample sequenced in a study of cytomegalovirus exposure and HLA in healthy donors. Produced via immunoSEQ multiplex PCR; TCRdb's table is partial and in-frame only. The table records over 150,000 clones, 70% to 90% of them present only once. Sequencing was performed on PBMCs. These receptors came from a human donor in good health.

The chain is built from TRBV7-2 and TRBJ2-7, with 9 bases that match TRBD1. Germline CDR1 is SGHTA and CDR2 is FQGNSA. The V gene end was trimmed by 5 bases and the J gene end by 3 bases; junction bases not matched to a gene: 5. CDR3 size: 14 residues. CDR3 coding DNA: TGTGCCAGCAGCCCCGGGACAGGGAACTACGAGCAGTACTTC. It specifies CASSPGTGNYEQYF.

CDR3 DNA sequence: TGTGCCAGCAGACCTGGGACAGTTATTAACAATGAGCAGTTCTTC. Translation: CASRPGTVINNEQFF. The chain combines TRBV6-5 with TRBJ2-1; 7 nucleotides align to TRBD1. The CDR3 has 15 amino acids. Germline trimming cut 6 bases from V and 5 bases from J; bases unmatched to any gene: 10. In germline, CDR1 is MNHEY, CDR2 SVGAGI.

The genes are TRBV25-1 and TRBJ2-3; D is ambiguous. Germline loops: CDR1 MGHDK, CDR2 SYGVNS. The V end was cut by 6 bases, the J end by 3 bases, with 10 bases between. The CDR3 sequence is 13 residues long. CDR3 in amino acids: CASSYTDTDTQYF. In DNA form, the CDR3 reads TGTGCCAGCAGCTACACAGATACAGATACGCAGTATTTT.

This chain uses TRBV30 with TRBJ1-5, with unresolved D. The CDR3 has 14 residues. V lost 2 bases, J lost 0 bases, and 8 bases lay in between. Germline V CDR1 and CDR2: GTSNPN, SVGIG (reference sequence). The DNA of the CDR3 is TGTGCCTGGAGTCCCCAGATTAGCAATCAGCCCCAGCATTTT. Protein product: CAWSPQISNQPQHF.

The V and J genes are TRBV28 and TRBJ2-1, with 7 bases fitting TRBD1. Germline V lookup: CDR1 MDHEN, CDR2 SYDVKM. The CDR3 covers 14 residues. Trimming cost V 7 bases and J 7 bases; bases outside gene matches: 10. CDR3 DNA: TGTGCCAGCATTCCGCGACAGGGTTTAAATGAGCAGTTCTTC. It specifies CASIPRQGLNEQFF.

This clone was counted a single time. This chain connects TRBV28 to TRBJ1-1, with D possibly being TRBD1 (6 bases). Trimming pared 11 bases from V and 1 base from J, leaving 17 bases between. Germline CDR1 MDHEN, CDR2 SYDVKM. The CDR3 totals 14 residues. CDR3 region: CASGAGDQNTEAFF. In DNA, the CDR3 is TGTGCCTCCGGGGCAGGGGACCAGAACACTGAAGCTTTCTTT.

This chain links TRBV9 with TRBJ1-2; 7 bases are a match to TRBD1. The CDR3 is 13 residues long. CDR1 is SGDLS, CDR2 YYNGEE, per germline. J gave up 7 bases and V 4 bases, and 7 bases lay outside the gene matches. CDR3 protein: CASSLRTGGGYTF. The CDR3 DNA follows: TGTGCCAGCAGCCTCCGGACAGGCGGTGGCTACACCTTC.

The sample holds a few counts of this clone. This CDR3 reads CASSLNVGLGNNEQFF. The CDR3 nucleotides are TGTGCCAGCAGCTTAAATGTGGGACTAGGCAACAATGAGCAGTTCTTC. The genes are TRBV7-3 and TRBJ2-1; 8 bases map to TRBD2. V lost 1 base, J lost 5 bases, and 7 bases stayed unmatched. Germline CDR1 reads SGHTA; CDR2 reads FQGTGA. There are 16 residues in the CDR3.

The V call is TRBV29-1, the J call TRBJ1-2; D may be TRBD1 (6 bases). The V and J ends lost 7 bases and 8 bases respectively, with 14 bases between them. The CDR3 extends over 11 amino acids. From germline, CDR1 is SQVTM and CDR2 ANQGSEA. Here the CDR3 reads CSASQGTGYTF. CDR3 in DNA: TGCAGCGCATCACAGGGAACGGGCTACACCTTC. Full variable domain (outside the CDR3, taken from reference TRBV29-1 and TRBJ1-2): SAVISQKPSRDICQRGTSLTIQCQVDSQVTMMFWYRQQPGQSLTLIATANQGSEATYESGFVIDKFPISRPNLTFSTLTVSNMSPEDSSIYLCSASQGTGYTFGSGTRLTVV.

This clone came up a few times. The V and J genes are TRBV7-9 and TRBJ1-5, with D unresolved. The CDR3 totals 12 residues. Germline CDR1 and CDR2: SEHNR and FQNEAQ (reference sequence). V lost 2 bases, J lost 4 bases, and 3 bases lay in between. The CDR3 DNA follows: TGTGCCAGCAGCTTACCGAATCAGCCCCAGCATTTT. Amino acids: CASSLPNQPQHF.

V gene TRBV29-1 combines with J gene TRBJ2-1; maybe TRBD2 (6 bases). The V end was cut by 6 bases, the J end by 5 bases, with 14 bases between. The CDR3 spans 13 residues. CDR1 and CDR2 (germline): SQVTM, ANQGSEA. CDR3 sequence (DNA): TGCAGCGTCCGGGACTGGAGAGACAATGAGCAGTTCTTC. It translates to CSVRDWRDNEQFF.

This chain connects TRBV29-1 to TRBJ1-1, with TRBD1 as a possible D gene (5 bases). The CDR3 is 10 amino acids. The V end lost 6 bases, the J end lost 6 bases, and 8 bases lay between the germline ends. The germline V gene encodes CDR1 SQVTM and CDR2 ANQGSEA. The CDR3 loop is CSVTDAEAFF. In nucleotides, the CDR3 is TGCAGCGTGACAGACGCTGAAGCTTTCTTT.

CDR3 protein: CASSSPGRKGEQFF. CDR3 sequence (DNA): TGTGCCAGCAGCTCGCCGGGGAGGAAGGGGGAGCAGTTCTTC. V usage is TRBV7-2 and J usage is TRBJ2-1; D is perhaps TRBD2 (6 bases). The germline V gene has CDR1 SGHTA and CDR2 FQGNSA. The CDR3 is 14 amino acids. V dropped 4 bases and J dropped 10 bases, with 17 bases sitting between them.

The chain carries TRBV7-2 and TRBJ1-1; D is unclear. The germline V gene has CDR1 SGHTA and CDR2 FQGNSA. The germline V and J ends were trimmed by 2 bases and 1 base, with 5 bases remaining between them. The CDR3 is 13 amino acids. CDR3: CASSLSGNTEAFF. In nucleotides, the CDR3 is TGTGCCAGCAGCTTATCGGGGAACACTGAAGCTTTCTTT. The whole variable domain, remainder taken from reference TRBV7-2 and TRBJ1-1, is GAGVSQSPSNKVTEKGKDVELRCDPISGHTALYWYRQSLGQGLEFLIYFQGNSAPDKSGLPSDRFSAERTGGSVSTLTIQRTQQEDSAVYLCASSLSGNTEAFFGQGTRLTVV.

J is TRBJ2-3 and V is TRBV4-3; TRBD2 matches 10 bases. Germline V gene lookup returns CDR1 LGHNA and CDR2 YSLEER. With 1 base clipped from V and 6 bases from J, the junction kept 7 bases outside the gene matches. This CDR3 comprises 16 residues. The CDR3 DNA sequence: TGCGCCAGCAGCCAAGGGATTCCTAGCGGGGGCGATACGCAGTATTTT. This encodes CASSQGIPSGGDTQYF.

This chain connects TRBV29-1 to TRBJ2-2; D may be TRBD1 (6 bases). Trimming removed 6 bases at V and 3 bases at J, with 11 bases between. This CDR3 region has 13 residues. Germline V gene data show CDR1 as SQVTM and CDR2 as ANQGSEA. CDR3 protein: CSVAGQYTGELFF. The DNA for the CDR3 is TGCAGCGTGGCCGGACAGTACACCGGGGAGCTGTTTTTT.

The CDR3 sequence: CASSVGEPNTGELFF. The CDR3 nucleotides read TGTGCCAGCAGCGTAGGGGAGCCGAACACCGGGGAGCTGTTTTTT. This chain links TRBV9 with TRBJ2-2; a weak D match, TRBD2 (5 bases). The V end lost 0 bases, the J end lost 0 bases, and 6 bases lay between the germline ends. The CDR3 extends over 15 amino acids. Germline V gene sequence: CDR1 SGDLS, CDR2 YYNGEE.

The V call is TRBV29-1, the J call TRBJ2-7, with 14 bases lining up with TRBD2. V shed 3 bases, J shed 4 bases, and the junction held 5 bases outside the gene matches. The germline V gene has CDR1 SQVTM and CDR2 ANQGSEA. The CDR3 loop spans 15 amino acids. CDR3 residues: CSVEGTSGSQYEQYF. Written as DNA, the CDR3 is TGCAGCGTTGAGGGGACTAGCGGGAGTCAATACGAGCAGTACTTC.

The chain carries TRBV5-6 and TRBJ1-2; possible D gene TRBD1, 5 bases. The CDR3 extends over 16 amino acids. Germline loops: CDR1 SGHDT, CDR2 YYEEEE. V lost 3 bases to trimming and J lost 1 base, with 16 bases between them. CDR3 protein: CASSSEPGGFNYGYTF. The CDR3 region has the DNA TGTGCCAGCAGCTCAGAGCCCGGGGGGTTTAACTATGGCTACACCTTC.

This clone has only one observation. The chain couples TRBV9 to TRBJ1-1; D may be TRBD1 (6 bases). Germline V lookup: CDR1 SGDLS, CDR2 YYNGEE. The V end was cut by 1 base, the J end by 11 bases, with 15 bases between. This CDR3 contains 13 residues. CDR3 DNA sequence: TGTGCCAGCAGCGTACGTGTAGGGGGGGAGGCTTTCTTT. It translates to CASSVRVGGEAFF.

This clone was counted once. The V gene is TRBV7-2, the J gene TRBJ2-7, with a weak D call TRBD2 (6 bases). The V gene lost 1 base and the J gene lost 6 bases, with 13 bases spanning the gap. Germline V gene sequence: CDR1 SGHTA, CDR2 FQGNSA. There are 14 residues in the CDR3. The CDR3 is CASSLGEVYFEQYF. As DNA, the CDR3 is TGTGCCAGCAGCTTAGGGGAGGTGTATTTCGAGCAGTACTTC.

The J gene is TRBJ2-3, the V gene TRBV12-5; D perhaps matches TRBD2 (6 bases). Germline V gives CDR1 LGHNT, CDR2 FRNRAP. This CDR3 is built from 15 residues. V shed 3 bases and J shed 1 base, with 11 bases lying between them. This CDR3 reads CASGFWPGGTDTQYF. Here the CDR3 DNA reads TGTGCTAGTGGTTTCTGGCCGGGGGGCACAGATACGCAGTATTTT.

The rearrangement links TRBV28 to TRBJ2-7; D possibly corresponds to TRBD2 (6 bases). V was clipped by 3 bases and J by 5 bases, with 23 bases between them. The CDR3 runs 17 residues. Germline CDR1 is MDHEN and CDR2 is SYDVKM. The CDR3 bases are TGTGCCAGCAGTTTCCTCGAAGGGACTCCCCGGAGAAACGAGCAGTACTTC. Translating gives CASSFLEGTPRRNEQYF.

The rearrangement joins TRBV11-2 to TRBJ2-2; D is possibly TRBD2 (5 bases). Trimming removed 2 bases at V and 2 bases at J, with 12 bases between. The CDR3 consists of 16 residues. Germline-derived CDR1 and CDR2 are SGHAT and FQNNGV. CDR3 sequence (DNA): TGTGCCAGCAGCTTAAGGCTGAGGACTAACACCGGGGAGCTGTTTTTT. Its protein is CASSLRLRTNTGELFF. Full variable domain (missing parts from reference TRBV11-2 and TRBJ2-2): EAGVAQSPRYKIIEKRQSVAFWCNPISGHATLYWYQQILGQGPKLLIQFQNNGVVDDSQLPKDRFSAERLKGVDSTLKIQPAKLEDSAVYLCASSLRLRTNTGELFFGEGSRLTVL.

Only one count was recorded for this clone. The V and J genes are TRBV30 and TRBJ1-1; 7 nucleotides agree with TRBD1. V dropped 8 bases and J dropped 7; count of bases not matched to a gene: 10. CDR3 size: 12 residues. Germline lookup yields CDR1 GTSNPN and CDR2 SVGIG (reference sequence). This chain's CDR3 is CARDREVGEAFF. For the CDR3, the DNA is TGTGCCAGAGACAGGGAGGTGGGTGAAGCTTTCTTT. Combining the CDR3 with reference TRBV30 and TRBJ1-1 gives the whole variable domain SQTIHQWPATLVQPVGSPLSLECTVEGTSNPNLYWYRQAAGRGLQLLFYSVGIGQISSEVPQNLSASRPQDRQFILSSKKLLLSDSGFYLCARDREVGEAFFGQGTRLTVV.

The J gene is TRBJ2-3, the V gene TRBV11-3, with a weak D call TRBD2 (6 bases). The CDR3 spans 15 residues. The V and J ends lost 5 bases and 6 bases respectively, with 18 bases between them. The germline gives CDR1 SGHNT, CDR2 YENEEA. As DNA, the CDR3 is TGTGCCAGCAGCGCCACCCCGGGACTCATGGATACGCAGTATTTT. Protein sequence: CASSATPGLMDTQYF. The whole variable domain, remainder taken from reference TRBV11-3 and TRBJ2-3, is EAGVVQSPRYKIIEKKQPVAFWCNPISGHNTLYWYLQNLGQGPELLIRYENEEAVDDSQLPKDRFSAERLKGVDSTLKIQPAELGDSAVYLCASSATPGLMDTQYFGPGTRLTVL.

A remark on this clone: Other DNA variants within this sample encode the same CDR3. The V gene is TRBV5-1, the J gene TRBJ1-5; D not certain. This CDR3 is 14 amino acids long. Trimming cost V 0 bases and J 2 bases, with 6 bases left between them. CDR1 and CDR2 from the germline V gene are SGHRS and YFSETQ. Written as DNA, the CDR3 is TGCGCCAGCAGCTTGGACGGGGGCAATCAGCCCCAGCATTTT. Translation: CASSLDGGNQPQHF.

In DNA form, the CDR3 reads TGCGCCAGCAGCCAAGATTGGGGGGGTGAGCAGTTCTTC. This encodes CASSQDWGGEQFF. The chain employs TRBV4-1 and TRBJ2-1; TRBD2 matches 7 bases. The CDR3 is 13 residues long. The ends lost 0 bases at V and 9 bases at J; junction bases unmatched: 2. The V gene's germline CDR1 is MGHRA and CDR2 YSYEKL.